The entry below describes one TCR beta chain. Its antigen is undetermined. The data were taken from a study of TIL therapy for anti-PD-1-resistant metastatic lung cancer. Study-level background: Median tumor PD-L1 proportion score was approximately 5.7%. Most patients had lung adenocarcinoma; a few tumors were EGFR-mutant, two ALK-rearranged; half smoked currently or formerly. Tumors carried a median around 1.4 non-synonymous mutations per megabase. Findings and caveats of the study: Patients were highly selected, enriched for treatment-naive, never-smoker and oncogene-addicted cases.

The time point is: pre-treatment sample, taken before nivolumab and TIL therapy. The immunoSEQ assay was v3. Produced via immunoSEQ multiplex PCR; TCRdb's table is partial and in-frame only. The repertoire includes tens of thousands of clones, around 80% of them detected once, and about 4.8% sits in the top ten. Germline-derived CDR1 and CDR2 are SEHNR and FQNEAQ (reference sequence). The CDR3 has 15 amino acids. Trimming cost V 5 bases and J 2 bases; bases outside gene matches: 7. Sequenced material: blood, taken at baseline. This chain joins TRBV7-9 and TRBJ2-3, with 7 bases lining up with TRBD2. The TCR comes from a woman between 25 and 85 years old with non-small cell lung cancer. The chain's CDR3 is CASSPSGSFTDTQYF. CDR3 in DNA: TGTGCCAGCAGCCCTAGCGGAAGCTTCACAGATACGCAGTATTTT.